These 25 T cell receptor beta chains originate from one sample sequenced in a study of blood T cell repertoires in COVID-19. Some clones are missing from TCRdb's copy, which holds only in-frame ones; the method was immunoSEQ multiplex PCR. The sample consists of some 300,000 clones, over 75% of them appearing once. The sample taken for sequencing was PBMCs or T cells enriched from blood (not recorded which). The source of these receptors is a woman in her twenties or thirties who had recovered from COVID-19.

The gene calls are TRBV10-2 and TRBJ1-1; 12 nucleotides match TRBD1. V gave up 3 bases and J gave up 0 bases; unmatched junction bases: 14. This CDR3 has 20 amino acids. The germline V gene has CDR1 WSHSY and CDR2 SAAADI. CDR3 in DNA: TGCGCCAGCAGTGATTCCGGGACAGGGGGCTCTTTTTTCATGAACACTGAAGCTTTCTTT. It yields the protein CASSDSGTGGSFFMNTEAFF.

The chain employs TRBV3-1 (or the pseudogene TRBV3-2) and TRBJ2-1, with D maybe TRBD2 (6 bases). The CDR3 has 13 residues. V was trimmed by 4 bases and J by 12 bases, leaving 16 bases between them. Germline-derived CDR1 and CDR2 are LGHDT and YNNKEL (reference sequence). CDR3 sequence (DNA): TGTGCCAGCAGCCTCCGGGCCGACGGGAGGCAGTTCTTC. Translated, it gives CASSLRADGRQFF.

CDR3 amino acids: CATSDTSPDTQYF. CDR3 coding DNA: TGTGCCACCAGTGATACTAGCCCGGATACGCAGTATTTT. This sequence joins TRBV24-1 and TRBJ2-3; tentatively, D is TRBD2 (6 bases). The CDR3 is 13 amino acids. Germline CDR1 and CDR2: KGHDR and SFDVKD. V lost 3 bases and J 6 bases, leaving 9 bases between the germline ends.

The rearrangement links TRBV11-3 to TRBJ1-1; the D is unclear. The CDR3 is 13 amino acids. V was clipped by 2 bases and J by 2 bases, with 6 bases between them. Germline values: CDR1 SGHNT, CDR2 YENEEA. CDR3 region: CASSLRVNTEAFF. The CDR3 nucleotides read TGTGCCAGCAGCTTACGGGTAAACACTGAAGCTTTCTTT.

This clone was seen once. The V gene is TRBV6-5, the J gene TRBJ2-5, with 9 positions matching TRBD1. Germline trimming cut 8 bases from V and 3 bases from J; bases unmatched to any gene: 7. Germline V gene sequence: CDR1 MNHEY, CDR2 SVGAGI. This CDR3 spans 14 amino acids. The CDR3 protein is CASSRDRVEETQYF. CDR3 DNA sequence: TGTGCCAGCTCTAGGGACAGGGTCGAAGAGACCCAGTACTTC.

The chain employs TRBV5-5 and TRBJ1-4, with D possibly being TRBD1 (5 bases). CDR3 length: 17 amino acids. Germline lookup yields CDR1 SGHKS and CDR2 YYEKEE (reference sequence). The germline V and J ends were trimmed by 4 bases and 3 bases, with 19 bases remaining between them. The CDR3 nucleotides read TGTGCCAGCAGCGAATACAGGAGCGCTTTTGCTAATGAAAAACTGTTTTTT. It encodes CASSEYRSAFANEKLFF.

The chain uses TRBV4-1 and TRBJ1-6; 8 bases line up with TRBD1. CDR3 length: 17 amino acids. The J segment lost 5 bases and the V segment lost 3 bases, leaving 9 bases of the junction unmatched. CDR1 is MGHRA, CDR2 YSYEKL, per germline. CDR3 bases: TGCGCCAGCAGCCACCCCCTTCCGGGACAGGATAATTCACCCCTCCACTTT. This gives the protein CASSHPLPGQDNSPLHF.

The chain joins TRBV9 to TRBJ2-1; D possibly corresponds to TRBD2 (6 bases). The ends were cut back, 4 bases at V and 3 bases at J, with 20 bases in the middle. CDR1 is SGDLS, CDR2 YYNGEE, per germline. This CDR3 is built from 17 residues. The CDR3 here is CASSSSGLRGSYNEQFF. The CDR3 DNA sequence: TGTGCCAGCAGCAGTAGCGGTCTCCGGGGGAGCTACAATGAGCAGTTCTTC.

This chain connects TRBV10-3 to TRBJ2-3; TRBD2 might be the D (6 bases). Trimming took off 2 bases at V and 1 base at J, with 13 bases between the two ends. This CDR3 region has 16 residues. CDR1 and CDR2 from the germline V gene are ENHRY and SYGVKD. CDR3 in DNA: TGTGCCATCAGTGAGGGTACTAGCACCGGCACAGATACGCAGTATTTT. Protein: CAISEGTSTGTDTQYF.

The CDR3 spells CASSPGTGDTYNEQFF. The DNA for the CDR3 is TGTGCCAGCTCACCTGGGACAGGGGATACGTACAATGAGCAGTTCTTC. The chain employs TRBV18 and TRBJ2-1; 10 bases align to TRBD1. V lost 3 bases and J lost 4; bases outside the gene matches: 6. This CDR3 spans 16 amino acids. Looked up from germline, CDR1 is KGHSH and CDR2 is LQKENI.

CDR3 in amino acids: CASSTGGAVIYEQYF. DNA of the CDR3: TGTGCCAGTAGTACAGGGGGCGCCGTGATCTACGAGCAGTACTTC. The rearrangement links TRBV19 to TRBJ2-7, with 8 bases lining up with TRBD1. Germline values: CDR1 LNHDA, CDR2 SQIVND (reference sequence). V shed 4 bases, J shed 3 bases, and the junction held 8 bases outside the gene matches. The CDR3 loop spans 15 amino acids. The full variable domain, with the rest looked up from reference TRBV19 and TRBJ2-7, is DGGITQSPKYLFRKEGQNVTLSCEQNLNHDAMYWYRQDPGQGLRLIYYSQIVNDFQKGDIAEGYSVSREKKESFPLTVTSAQKNPTAFYLCASSTGGAVIYEQYFGPGTRLTVT.

The CDR3 bases are TGCGCCAGCAGCCCTTGGCAGGACAATCAGCCCCAGCATTTT. It encodes CASSPWQDNQPQHF. This chain joins TRBV23-1 and TRBJ1-5; no reliable D call. TRBV23-1 is noted as an ORF with a role that remains uncertain. The germline V and J ends were trimmed by 6 bases and 3 bases, with 12 bases remaining between them. This CDR3 contains 14 residues.

The rearrangement joins TRBV3-1 (or the pseudogene TRBV3-2) to TRBJ2-3; unclear D gene. This CDR3 region has 14 residues. Per germline, CDR1 LGHDT and CDR2 YNNKEL (reference sequence). V was clipped by 1 base and J by 2 bases, with 7 bases between them. The CDR3 sequence: CASSQVVLTDTQYF. The CDR3 coding sequence is TGTGCCAGCAGCCAAGTAGTCCTCACAGATACGCAGTATTTT.

This clone was counted once. The V call is TRBV9, the J call TRBJ1-5, with unresolved D. CDR3 length: 14 amino acids. V was shortened by 0 bases and J by 7 bases, with 11 bases between the two germline ends. CDR1 SGDLS and CDR2 YYNGEE come from the germline V gene. The CDR3 sequence: CASSVEPGFQPQHF. The CDR3 region has the DNA TGTGCCAGCAGCGTAGAGCCGGGTTTCCAGCCCCAGCATTTT.

The chain links TRBV6-5 to TRBJ2-5; D is perhaps TRBD2 (8 bases). The germline CDR1 and CDR2 sequences are MNHEY and SVGAGI. The CDR3 spans 13 residues. V lost 7 bases and J 4 bases, leaving 13 bases between the germline ends. CDR3: CASNREGAETQYF. The DNA of the CDR3 is TGTGCCAGCAACCGGGAGGGGGCAGAGACCCAGTACTTC.

V gene TRBV10-2 combines with J gene TRBJ2-7, with D possibly TRBD2 on 6 matching bases. The CDR3 is 15 amino acids. From germline, CDR1 is WSHSY and CDR2 SAAADI. Trimming took 4 bases from V and 2 from J, leaving 15 bases between them. The CDR3 region is CASSGSGSLTYEQYF. Written as DNA, the CDR3 is TGCGCCAGCAGTGGCAGCGGGTCTTTGACCTACGAGCAGTACTTC.

In its sample, this clone was seen once. The chain links TRBV18 to TRBJ1-1; no clear D gene. V lost 0 bases to trimming and J lost 10 bases, with 12 bases between them. Germline values: CDR1 KGHSH, CDR2 LQKENI. The CDR3 length is 13 residues. In nucleotides, the CDR3 is TGTGCCAGCTCACCACCCGGCGGGTTGGGAGCTTTCTTT. The encoded protein is CASSPPGGLGAFF. Together with reference TRBV18 and TRBJ1-1, the CDR3 gives the full variable domain: NAGVMQNPRHLVRRRGQEARLRCSPMKGHSHVYWYRQLPEEGLKFMVYLQKENIIDESGMPKERFSAEFPKEGPSILRIQQVVRGDSAAYFCASSPPGGLGAFFGQGTRLTVV.

The V gene is TRBV4-1, the J gene TRBJ2-1, with 11 bases identical to TRBD2. CDR3 length equals 16 residues. Germline values: CDR1 MGHRA, CDR2 YSYEKL. The J segment lost 6 bases and the V segment lost 1 base, leaving 5 bases of the junction unmatched. The CDR3 bases are TGCGCCAGCAGCCAAGTGGTTACTAGCGGGGGCAATGAGCAGTTCTTC. Residues: CASSQVVTSGGNEQFF.

A few counts support this clone. V usage is TRBV6-4 and J usage is TRBJ1-1; perhaps TRBD1 as D (5 bases). V was shortened by 3 bases and J by 2 bases, with 7 bases between the two germline ends. The CDR3 is 13 residues long. From germline, CDR1 is MRHNA and CDR2 SNTAGT. CDR3 amino acids: CASSEGENTEAFF. The CDR3, as DNA: TGTGCCAGCAGTGAAGGGGAAAACACTGAAGCTTTCTTT.

The chain couples TRBV27 to TRBJ2-5, with D possibly being TRBD1 (6 bases). This CDR3 is built from 14 residues. V dropped 5 bases and J dropped 1 base, with 11 bases sitting between them. The germline V gene encodes CDR1 MNHEY and CDR2 SMNVEV (reference sequence). CDR3 loop: CASSADRLQETQYF. The DNA of the CDR3 is TGTGCCAGCAGTGCTGACAGGCTCCAAGAGACCCAGTACTTC.

The chain is built from TRBV18 and TRBJ1-4; perhaps TRBD1 as D (6 bases). This CDR3 region has 14 residues. Germline CDR1 and CDR2: KGHSH and LQKENI. The V gene lost 3 bases and the J gene lost 3 bases, with 8 bases spanning the gap. CDR3 region: CASSPWTANEKLFF. Written as DNA, the CDR3 is TGTGCCAGCTCACCTTGGACAGCTAATGAAAAACTGTTTTTT.

This clone was picked up a small number of times. V usage is TRBV29-1 and J usage is TRBJ1-2, with D tentatively TRBD1 (5 bases). Germline V lookup: CDR1 SQVTM, CDR2 ANQGSEA. CDR3 length: 13 amino acids. V was pared by 6 bases and J by 4 bases, with 15 bases between. CDR3 residues: CSVSVQGGYGYTF. The DNA for the CDR3 is TGCAGCGTAAGCGTCCAGGGCGGCTATGGCTACACCTTC.

This clone was seen only once. This chain uses TRBV21-1 with TRBJ2-3; the table's TRBD1 call for D was not verified on the DNA. TRBV21-1 is noted as a pseudogene. The CDR3 length is 19 residues. CDR3 DNA: TGTGCCAGCAGCAAAGAGCCGGATGAGACAGGAGCAGAGAGAGATACGCAGTATTTT. Translating gives CASSKEPDETGAERDTQYF.

The chain uses TRBV28 and TRBJ2-7; D unresolved. Germline CDR1 and CDR2: MDHEN and SYDVKM. V was shortened by 6 bases and J by 2 bases, with 17 bases between the two germline ends. The CDR3 extends over 15 amino acids. CDR3 loop: CASSRPYGEAYEQYF. CDR3 bases: TGTGCCAGCAGCCGCCCCTATGGAGAGGCCTACGAGCAGTACTTC.

The rearrangement uses TRBV27 and TRBJ2-7; TRBD2 agrees at 10 bases. Germline CDR1 MNHEY, CDR2 SMNVEV (reference sequence). The CDR3 spans 16 residues. Trimming at V came to 5 bases and at J to 0 bases, leaving 7 bases not matched to a gene. CDR3: CASSRGTSGISYEQYF. CDR3 DNA sequence: TGTGCCAGCAGTAGGGGTACTAGCGGGATCTCCTACGAGCAGTACTTC.